The 11 T cell receptor beta chains below come from one sample, sequenced in a study of OX40 agonist ivuxolimab in advanced cancers. Here immunoSEQ multiplex PCR was the method, and the copy in TCRdb shows in-frame clones only, minus some. Altogether 15,000 to 20,000 clones are present, approximately 86% being singletons, with the ten largest covering 15% to 20%. Sequenced here: CD4+ or CD8+ T cells sorted from blood, sampled in a trial of the OX40 agonist ivuxolimab. The receptors here all came from an adult with an advanced solid tumor such as melanoma, head and neck, liver or kidney cancer.

The gene calls are TRBV19 and TRBJ1-5, with D tentatively TRBD1 (6 bases). V lost 9 bases to trimming and J lost 0 bases, with 15 bases between them. Germline V gene data show CDR1 as LNHDA and CDR2 as SQIVND (reference sequence). The CDR3 extends over 15 amino acids. The CDR3 DNA sequence: TGTGCCAGCAGAGGGGGGCCTTATAGCAATCAGCCCCAGCATTTT. Its protein product is CASRGGPYSNQPQHF. Supplemented by reference TRBV19 and TRBJ1-5, the full variable domain reads DGGITQSPKYLFRKEGQNVTLSCEQNLNHDAMYWYRQDPGQGLRLIYYSQIVNDFQKGDIAEGYSVSREKKESFPLTVTSAQKNPTAFYLCASRGGPYSNQPQHFGDGTRLSIL.

The chain employs TRBV7-2 and TRBJ1-5; 8 bases fit TRBD1. With V trimmed by 3 bases and J by 4 bases, 8 bases remained unmatched. The length of the CDR3 is 16 residues. CDR1 and CDR2 (germline): SGHTA, FQGNSA. The CDR3 bases are TGTGCCAGCAGCTTCAGGGGGCTGGTTGGGAATCAGCCCCAGCATTTT. Translated, it gives CASSFRGLVGNQPQHF. The variable domain in full, completed from reference TRBV7-2 and TRBJ1-5, reads GAGVSQSPSNKVTEKGKDVELRCDPISGHTALYWYRQSLGQGLEFLIYFQGNSAPDKSGLPSDRFSAERTGGSVSTLTIQRTQQEDSAVYLCASSFRGLVGNQPQHFGDGTRLSIL.

The CDR3 region is CASSIYTSPISYEQYF. The DNA for the CDR3 is TGTGCCAGCAGTATTTACACTAGCCCAATCTCCTACGAGCAGTACTTC. This chain links TRBV28 with TRBJ2-7; weak D call: TRBD2 (6 bases). CDR3 length: 16 amino acids. Trimming took 5 bases from V and 0 from J, leaving 17 bases between them. Germline V gene data show CDR1 as MDHEN and CDR2 as SYDVKM.

The V gene is TRBV18, the J gene TRBJ2-1, with D possibly called TRBD1 or TRBD2 (5 bases each). The CDR3 extends over 13 amino acids. The V end lost 4 bases, the J end lost 6 bases, and 10 bases lay between the germline ends. The germline gives CDR1 KGHSH, CDR2 LQKENI. The CDR3 here is CASSRGAGNEQFF. The CDR3 DNA reads TGTGCCAGCTCACGAGGGGCTGGCAATGAGCAGTTCTTC. Using reference TRBV18 and TRBJ2-1 for the parts outside the CDR3, the full variable domain is NAGVMQNPRHLVRRRGQEARLRCSPMKGHSHVYWYRQLPEEGLKFMVYLQKENIIDESGMPKERFSAEFPKEGPSILRIQQVVRGDSAAYFCASSRGAGNEQFFGPGTRLTVL.

The J gene is TRBJ1-6, the V gene TRBV27; maybe TRBD1 (5 bases). This CDR3 is 15 amino acids long. V lost 2 bases and J 7 bases, leaving 12 bases between the germline ends. The germline V gene has CDR1 MNHEY and CDR2 SMNVEV (reference sequence). The CDR3 coding sequence is TGTGCCAGCAGTTTAGTGGACGAGGGGAATTCACCCCTCCACTTT. This gives the protein CASSLVDEGNSPLHF.

This chain uses TRBV5-1 with TRBJ2-1, with 7 bases aligning to TRBD2. In germline, CDR1 is SGHRS, CDR2 YFSETQ. Trimming removed 3 bases from V and 0 bases from J; junction bases left unmatched: 6. The CDR3 has 16 amino acids. CDR3 protein: CASSYGGGSSYNEQFF. CDR3 bases: TGCGCCAGCAGCTATGGGGGAGGGAGCTCCTACAATGAGCAGTTCTTC.

The V call is TRBV7-2, the J call TRBJ1-4; no definite D call. The CDR3 has 14 residues. Germline lookup yields CDR1 SGHTA and CDR2 FQGNSA. V was trimmed by 5 bases and J by 3 bases, leaving 10 bases between them. The CDR3 nucleotides are TGTGCCAGCAGCCCTCTAGGGCCTAATGAAAAACTGTTTTTT. It is translated as CASSPLGPNEKLFF.

This chain uses TRBV19 with TRBJ2-2; D is ambiguous. This CDR3 comprises 14 residues. Trimming cost V 5 bases and J 0 bases, with 7 bases left between them. CDR1 is LNHDA and CDR2 is SQIVND in the germline V gene (reference sequence). The CDR3 DNA reads as TGTGCCAGTAGTTTCCGGTCGAACACCGGGGAGCTGTTTTTT. It is translated as CASSFRSNTGELFF.

The rearrangement joins TRBV6-4 to TRBJ1-5, with D possibly being TRBD1 (6 bases). Deletions cut 6 bases from V and 6 bases from J, with 12 bases between. The CDR3 runs to 13 residues. Germline V gene sequence: CDR1 MRHNA, CDR2 SNTAGT. Here the CDR3 reads CASSIGQSQPQHF. The DNA for the CDR3 is TGTGCCAGCAGCATCGGACAGAGTCAGCCCCAGCATTTT.

This chain connects TRBV5-1 to TRBJ2-6; D gene unclear. This CDR3 region has 14 residues. Germline loops: CDR1 SGHRS, CDR2 YFSETQ. The V gene lost 6 bases and the J gene lost 2 bases, with 9 bases spanning the gap. CDR3 protein: CASTEIAGANVLTF. DNA of the CDR3: TGCGCCAGCACTGAGATTGCTGGGGCCAACGTCCTGACTTTC.

The V gene is TRBV30, the J gene TRBJ1-3; tentatively, D is TRBD1 (6 bases). The germline V gene has CDR1 GTSNPN and CDR2 SVGIG (reference sequence). CDR3 length: 13 amino acids. The ends were cut back, 5 bases at V and 3 bases at J, with 11 bases in the middle. The CDR3 region has the DNA TGTGCCTGGGGTTTACAGGGTGGAAACACCATATATTTT. The encoded protein is CAWGLQGGNTIYF.